Shown below are 18 T cell receptor beta chains from a single sample sequenced in a study of T cells after yellow fever vaccination. Via MiXCR, TCRdb re-called the 5' RACE reads, giving one row per CDR3 protein. The table has 150,000 to 200,000 distinct CDR3 sequences, around 8.5% seen once; the top ten hold around 35%. The sequences come from CD8+ T cells sorted from PBMCs, collected 45 days after the yellow fever booster vaccination. These TCRs come from a man in his late teens or twenties who received the YFV17D yellow fever vaccine.

The rearrangement joins TRBV7-9 to TRBJ2-1; TRBD2 agrees at 8 bases. The CDR3 covers 16 residues. The V gene end was trimmed by 0 bases and the J gene end by 2 bases; junction bases not matched to a gene: 3. Germline V lookup: CDR1 SEHNR, CDR2 FQNEAQ (reference sequence). CDR3 region: CASSLAAGAPYNEQFF. CDR3 coding DNA: TGTGCCAGCAGCTTAGCAGCGGGGGCACCCTACAATGAGCAGTTCTTC. The whole variable domain, filled in from reference TRBV7-9 and TRBJ2-1, reads DTGVSQNPRHKITKRGQNVTFRCDPISEHNRLYWYRQTLGQGPEFLTYFQNEAQLEKSRLLSDRFSAERPKGSFSTLEIQRTEQGDSAMYLCASSLAAGAPYNEQFFGPGTRLTVL.

The V gene is TRBV5-6, the J gene TRBJ1-2, with unresolved D. CDR3 length equals 14 residues. Trimming pared 4 bases from V and 2 bases from J, leaving 12 bases between. Germline CDR1 and CDR2: SGHDT and YYEEEE. As DNA, the CDR3 is TGTGCCAGCAGCCTACGCCGACGGAACTATGGCTACACCTTC. It encodes CASSLRRRNYGYTF.

CDR3 sequence: CASSYRTQGNWYV. CDR3 in DNA: TGTGCCAGCAGCTATCGGACCCAGGGAAATTGGTACGTC. The chain uses TRBV7-6 and TRBJ2-7; D is perhaps TRBD1 (5 bases). The ends were cut back, 4 bases at V and 12 bases at J, with 19 bases in the middle. CDR1 is SGHVS, CDR2 FNYEAQ, per germline. The CDR3 is made up of 13 amino acids.

This chain links TRBV12-3 or TRBV12-4 with TRBJ2-5; 7 bases match TRBD1. The CDR3 has 13 amino acids. With V trimmed by 3 bases and J by 5 bases, 3 bases remained unmatched. CDR3 in amino acids: CASSFEQGETQYF. In DNA, the CDR3 is TGTGCCAGCAGTTTCGAACAGGGGGAGACCCAGTACTTC.

The V gene is TRBV27, the J gene TRBJ1-5; weak D call: TRBD1 (5 bases). Germline V CDR1 and CDR2: MNHEY, SMNVEV (reference sequence). The CDR3 covers 13 residues. V shed 5 bases and J shed 5 bases, with 10 bases lying between them. The CDR3 DNA follows: TGTGCCAGCAGTGAGACAGCACATCAGCCCCAGCATTTT. Its translation is CASSETAHQPQHF.

The V call is TRBV28, the J call TRBJ2-5, with unresolved D. From germline, CDR1 is MDHEN and CDR2 SYDVKM. V was shortened by 4 bases and J by 5 bases, with 20 bases between the two germline ends. This CDR3 contains 16 residues. In nucleotides, the CDR3 is TGTGCCAGCAGTTCGACCACCAAGCAATCGGCGGAGACCCAGTACTTC. It codes for CASSSTTKQSAETQYF.

This clonotype has more than one count but fewer than ten. V usage is TRBV29-1 and J usage is TRBJ2-7; D remains unclear. CDR3 length equals 11 residues. The V end was cut by 3 bases, the J end by 1 base, with 4 bases between. Germline CDR1 reads SQVTM; CDR2 reads ANQGSEA. DNA for the CDR3: TGCAGCGTTGAGTGGTCCTACGAGCAGTACTTC. This gives the protein CSVEWSYEQYF.

The sample holds a few counts of this clonotype. This chain connects TRBV14 to TRBJ1-2; D remains unclear. V was clipped by 1 base and J by 8 bases, with 17 bases between them. The CDR3 is 15 amino acids. Germline CDR1 SGHDN, CDR2 FVKESK. The CDR3 nucleotides are TGTGCCAGCAGCCAAGGAGGCCCCACGAGGAGAGGCTACACCTTC. Translated, it gives CASSQGGPTRRGYTF.

This clonotype was observed at least ten times. This chain links TRBV29-1 with TRBJ2-1; D could derive from TRBD1 or TRBD2 (5 bases each). The germline V and J ends were trimmed by 6 bases and 6 bases, with 9 bases remaining between them. CDR3 size: 11 residues. Germline V gives CDR1 SQVTM, CDR2 ANQGSEA. CDR3 in DNA: TGCAGCGTCCCGAGGGGCAATGAGCAGTTCTTC. Translation: CSVPRGNEQFF.

Ten or more counts support this clonotype. This chain joins TRBV7-9 and TRBJ1-3, with D possibly being TRBD1 (5 bases). CDR3 length: 14 residues. Germline V lookup: CDR1 SEHNR, CDR2 FQNEAQ (reference sequence). V was cut by 1 base and J by 8 bases, with 12 bases left in between. The chain's CDR3 is CASSLGTSVYTIYF. The CDR3 nucleotides read TGTGCCAGCAGCTTAGGGACATCAGTGTACACCATATATTTT.

The sample holds a few counts of this clonotype. The gene calls are TRBV15 and TRBJ1-6; 10 bases fit TRBD1. The germline V gene has CDR1 LNHNV and CDR2 YYDKDF (reference sequence). The CDR3 loop spans 15 amino acids. The trim removed 5 bases at V and 9 bases at J, leaving 7 bases unmatched. The CDR3 DNA follows: TGTGCCACCAGCCAGGGACAGGGGATGGGTTCACCCCTCCACTTT. It codes for CATSQGQGMGSPLHF.

This clonotype was found a few times. The V call is TRBV12-3 or TRBV12-4, the J call TRBJ2-5; TRBD1 matches 7 bases. The CDR3 runs to 14 residues. Unmatched junction bases numbered 4, after V lost 5 bases and J lost 1 base. CDR3 amino acids: CASSRRQGQETQYF. The CDR3 DNA follows: TGTGCCAGCAGTCGGCGACAGGGCCAAGAGACCCAGTACTTC.

This chain uses TRBV7-9 with TRBJ1-6; 9 bases are a match to TRBD1. Trimming at V came to 6 bases and at J to 15 bases, leaving 9 bases not matched to a gene. This CDR3 spans 13 amino acids. Germline CDR1 SEHNR, CDR2 FQNEAQ (reference sequence). CDR3 in DNA: TGTGCCAGCAGATCCGGGACAGGGAGAGGCCTCCACTTT. This encodes CASRSGTGRGLHF. Filled out from reference TRBV7-9 and TRBJ1-6, the complete variable domain reads DTGVSQNPRHKITKRGQNVTFRCDPISEHNRLYWYRQTLGQGPEFLTYFQNEAQLEKSRLLSDRFSAERPKGSFSTLEIQRTEQGDSAMYLCASRSGTGRGLHFGNGTRLTVT.

This clonotype occurred a few times. The V call is TRBV5-1, the J call TRBJ1-1; tentative D call: TRBD1 (5 bases). The CDR3 runs 12 residues. Per the germline V gene, CDR1 is SGHRS and CDR2 is YFSETQ. V was trimmed by 2 bases and J by 6 bases, leaving 8 bases between them. The CDR3 sequence is CASSLLGPEAFF. Here the CDR3 DNA reads TGCGCCAGCAGCTTATTGGGGCCTGAAGCTTTCTTT. Looking up the rest from reference TRBV5-1 and TRBJ1-1 gives the full variable domain: KAGVTQTPRYLIKTRGQQVTLSCSPISGHRSVSWYQQTPGQGLQFLFEYFSETQRNKGNFPGRFSGRQFSNSRSEMNVSTLELGDSALYLCASSLLGPEAFFGQGTRLTVV.

This clonotype was seen at least ten times. J is TRBJ2-2 and V is TRBV5-1; possibly TRBD1 or TRBD2 for D (5 bases each). Germline V gene sequence: CDR1 SGHRS, CDR2 YFSETQ. The length of the CDR3 is 17 residues. Trimming took off 3 bases at V and 0 bases at J, with 15 bases between the two ends. In DNA, the CDR3 is TGCGCCAGCAGCTCGAACGGGGCTAACGCGAACACCGGGGAGCTGTTTTTT. It encodes CASSSNGANANTGELFF.

V gene TRBV7-9 combines with J gene TRBJ2-3; D possibly matches TRBD1 or TRBD2 (6 bases each). Germline loops: CDR1 SEHNR, CDR2 FQNEAQ (reference sequence). This CDR3 contains 15 residues. V dropped 7 bases and J dropped 2 bases, with 16 bases sitting between them. CDR3 nucleotide sequence: TGTGCCAGCACCTTTCGGGGGCCCCCCACAGATACGCAGTATTTT. It translates to CASTFRGPPTDTQYF.

The chain carries TRBV6-6 and TRBJ2-4; 7 positions agree with TRBD1. In germline, CDR1 is MNHNY, CDR2 SVGAGI (reference sequence). V dropped 6 bases and J dropped 1; count of bases not matched to a gene: 9. The length of the CDR3 is 16 residues. The CDR3 loop is CASSSSHRGAKNIQYF. DNA of the CDR3: TGTGCCAGCAGCTCATCACACAGGGGTGCCAAAAACATTCAGTACTTC.

V and J are TRBV29-1 and TRBJ2-3, with a tentative D call TRBD2 (5 bases). Germline V gene sequence: CDR1 SQVTM, CDR2 ANQGSEA. The ends were cut back, 3 bases at V and 6 bases at J, with 19 bases in the middle. The CDR3 has 15 residues. In DNA form, the CDR3 reads TGCAGCGTTGAGACGGGGAGAGACCCCTCGGATACGCAGTATTTT. It is translated as CSVETGRDPSDTQYF.